The rows below give T cell receptor beta chains drawn from one sample of a study of T cell repertoires in cytomegalovirus infection. TCRdb ran MiXCR on the reads and lists one entry per CDR3 protein. The sample contains 450,000 to 550,000 distinct CDR3 sequences, about 15% of which appear only once. The sample consisted of CD8+ T cells from PBMCs. The receptors here all came from a human donor in good health (CMV status not recorded). Some clones in this sample may be carry-over from other donors' samples. Both conserved end residues are trimmed from each CDR3. Each record gives: D gene, J gene, V gene, CDR3 protein. A D gene is named only where the DNA matches it firmly.

.,TRBJ1-1,TRBV4-2,ASSQEVSRGTEAF
.,TRBJ1-1,TRBV20-1,SARSPGNTEAF
TRBD2,TRBJ2-7,TRBV20-1,SAGTSGDYEQY
.,TRBJ2-1,TRBV9,ASGPFGPRDEQF
.,TRBJ2-1,TRBV13,ASSAGRGEQF
TRBD1,TRBJ1-3,TRBV9,ASSVGDRVSGNTIY
TRBD2,TRBJ2-1,TRBV4-1,ASQRLAEYNEQF
TRBD2,TRBJ2-7,TRBV27,ASSLSTSGRASGYEQY
.,TRBJ1-3,TRBV19,ASNPGTGNTIY
.,TRBJ2-3,TRBV10-3,AISEGRFTDTQY
.,TRBJ2-1,TRBV4-1,ASSQDWAGIQNEQF
TRBD2,TRBJ2-7,TRBV19,ASQTSGSSYEQY
.,TRBJ2-1,TRBV5-1,ASSGDRLRLAYNEQF
TRBD1,TRBJ1-2,TRBV12-3/TRBV12-4,ASSLGTARYGYT
.,TRBJ1-5,TRBV11-2,ASSLEGSEDQPQH
.,TRBJ2-1,TRBV6-5,ASSYSKAAYNEQF
.,TRBJ1-2,TRBV5-1,ASSLSGPPKDGYT
TRBD2,TRBJ2-5,TRBV7-9,ASSSSPGLVLETQY
.,TRBJ2-7,TRBV2,ASGPREQY
.,TRBJ2-5,TRBV4-1,ASSQDKWGGGHQETQY
.,TRBJ1-2,TRBV28,ASSLDKAGYT
.,TRBJ1-2,TRBV6-1,ASSLQGWGYGYT
TRBD2,TRBJ2-5,TRBV12-3/TRBV12-4,ASSSSWTSGGAEETQY
.,TRBJ1-5,TRBV28,ASTQDAVNQPQH
TRBD1,TRBJ1-1,TRBV12-3/TRBV12-4,ASSFEQGAVRTEAF
.,TRBJ1-5,TRBV15,ATSRELDTIFQPQH
.,TRBJ2-7,TRBV19,ASSIEGSSYEQY
.,TRBJ2-7,TRBV27,ASSLLDGNYEQY
.,TRBJ2-3,TRBV4-1,ASSQAGQGGPDTQY
.,TRBJ2-2,TRBV13,ASSLTPDSRLQNTGELF
TRBD2,TRBJ2-1,TRBV12-3/TRBV12-4,ASSRGAGGVDEQF
.,TRBJ1-1,TRBV6-1,ASSEAF
.,TRBJ1-1,TRBV19,ASSMKTRGAF
TRBD2,TRBJ2-2,TRBV7-2,ASSARLLAGEETGELF
TRBD1,TRBJ1-1,TRBV5-4,ASSLGQGEASTEAF
.,TRBJ2-5,TRBV2,ASSEAVETLY
.,TRBJ2-1,TRBV19,ASSENKLSYNEQF
.,TRBJ2-7,TRBV7-9,ASSLRETYEQY
.,TRBJ2-4,TRBV6-5,ASSLYRVGPKNIQY
TRBD1,TRBJ2-2,TRBV24-1,ATSDTGTGHTGELF
TRBD1,TRBJ1-1,TRBV30,AWTLGTGVTEAF
TRBD1,TRBJ2-5,TRBV15,ATVAKQGAGETQY
.,TRBJ1-6,TRBV11-2,ASTLQRSNSPLH
TRBD1,TRBJ1-5,TRBV4-1,ASSQEGQARAQPQH
TRBD1,TRBJ1-5,TRBV29-1,SVEGGGYNQPQH
.,TRBJ2-3,TRBV4-1,ASSQDKGKDRDTQY
.,TRBJ2-7,TRBV19,ASSTLQGRQY
.,TRBJ2-7,TRBV5-1,ASSRGWRESSYEQY
.,TRBJ2-1,TRBV6-1,ASPSAYNEQF
.,TRBJ2-5,TRBV7-9,ASSPDGRGETQY
.,TRBJ2-3,TRBV6-5,ASSYSTADTQY
.,TRBJ2-3,TRBV7-3,ASSAGQKADTQY